These 26 T cell receptor beta chains share one sample of origin, sequenced in a study of T-cell reconstitution after alpha-beta-depleted transplantation in children. Preparing the TCRbeta library involved the use of unique molecular identifiers. TCRdb fed the PCR reads into MiXCR, producing one record per CDR3 protein. The repertoire consists of some 830,000 distinct CDR3 sequences, with less than 20% occurring once and the leading ten covering 5%. This specimen was PBMCs, mostly from graft donor cells, taken 360 days after TCRalphabeta/CD19-depleted stem cell transplant. The receptors stem from a male patient younger than 18 who had a stem cell transplant for acute lymphoblastic leukemia, so the T cells may come from the graft donor.

This sequence joins TRBV9 and TRBJ2-1, with 8 bases that match TRBD1. This CDR3 spans 16 amino acids. Germline lookup yields CDR1 SGDLS and CDR2 YYNGEE. The V gene end was trimmed by 4 bases and the J gene end by 5 bases; junction bases not matched to a gene: 11. The DNA for the CDR3 is TGTGCCAGCAGCACCCCCCCCGGGACAGGAAACAATGAGCAGTTCTTC. It codes for CASSTPPGTGNNEQFF.

The chain employs TRBV5-1 and TRBJ1-1; D gene uncertain. Germline assignment: CDR1 SGHRS and CDR2 YFSETQ. Trimming cost V 8 bases and J 0 bases, with 11 bases left between them. This CDR3 is built from 13 residues. CDR3 sequence: CASAGMMNTEAFF. CDR3 DNA: TGCGCCAGTGCCGGGATGATGAACACTGAAGCTTTCTTT.

The chain links TRBV2 to TRBJ1-1; tentatively, D is TRBD1 (6 bases). CDR1 SNHLY and CDR2 FYNNEI come from the germline V gene. V lost 7 bases and J lost 0, with 18 bases in between. The length of the CDR3 is 16 residues. The CDR3 DNA sequence: TGTGCCAGCAAACAGGGTTCTGTTGGCATGAACACTGAAGCTTTCTTT. Its translation is CASKQGSVGMNTEAFF.

In DNA form, the CDR3 reads TGTGCCAGCAGCTCTTACCCCGGGACTAGCGGGAGCGGTGAGCAGTTCTTC. Its translation: CASSSYPGTSGSGEQFF. V and J are TRBV7-3 and TRBJ2-1; TRBD2 matches at 14 bases. J gave up 9 bases and V 4 bases, and 11 bases lay outside the gene matches. The germline V gene encodes CDR1 SGHTA and CDR2 FQGTGA. This CDR3 contains 17 residues. Complete variable domain (other parts from reference TRBV7-3 and TRBJ2-1): GAGVSQTPSNKVTEKGKYVELRCDPISGHTALYWYRQSLGQGPEFLIYFQGTGAADDSGLPNDRFFAVRPEGSVSTLKIQRTERGDSAVYLCASSSYPGTSGSGEQFFGPGTRLTVL.

In its sample, this clonotype was seen many times. This chain connects TRBV5-6 to TRBJ2-7; possibly TRBD1 for D (5 bases). CDR1 and CDR2 (germline): SGHDT, YYEEEE. The length of the CDR3 is 15 residues. V lost 0 bases to trimming and J lost 1 base, with 11 bases between them. CDR3 DNA: TGTGCCAGCAGCTTGGGACCCCAGGGATCCTACGAGCAGTACTTC. Translation: CASSLGPQGSYEQYF. The full variable domain, in which reference TRBV5-6 and TRBJ2-7 provide the parts outside the CDR3, is DAGVTQSPTHLIKTRGQQVTLRCSPKSGHDTVSWYQQALGQGPQFIFQYYEEEERQRGNFPDRFSGHQFPNYSSELNVNALLLGDSALYLCASSLGPQGSYEQYFGPGTRLTVT.

Only a few counts were recorded for this clonotype. J is TRBJ2-7 and V is TRBV5-1; D is unresolved. The CDR3 extends over 17 amino acids. The germline gives CDR1 SGHRS, CDR2 YFSETQ. V lost 5 bases and J 0 bases, leaving 21 bases between the germline ends. CDR3 loop: CASSLHPSSPISYEQYF. The CDR3 DNA sequence: TGCGCCAGCAGTTTGCATCCTTCTTCCCCTATCTCCTACGAGCAGTACTTC.

This clonotype was seen more than once but under ten times. V gene TRBV20-1 combines with J gene TRBJ2-7, with 7 positions matching TRBD2. The CDR3 is made up of 16 amino acids. Germline-derived CDR1 and CDR2 are DFQATT and SNEGSKA (reference sequence). V was clipped by 6 bases and J by 3 bases; unmatched bases: 17. The CDR3 sequence is CSAIGALGGRVYEQYF. The CDR3 DNA sequence: TGCAGTGCCATTGGGGCCCTAGGCGGGAGAGTCTACGAGCAGTACTTC.

This clonotype occurred a few times. V is TRBV5-5 and J is TRBJ2-7; the D gene is possibly TRBD1 (6 bases). Germline V lookup: CDR1 SGHKS, CDR2 YYEKEE (reference sequence). The V end lost 2 bases, the J end lost 5 bases, and 14 bases lay between the germline ends. The CDR3 has 14 amino acids. The CDR3 reads CASSFAGESDEQYF. In DNA, the CDR3 is TGTGCCAGCAGCTTCGCAGGGGAGTCCGACGAGCAGTACTTC.

V is TRBV15 and J is TRBJ2-3, with D perhaps TRBD2 (5 bases). Germline V gene data show CDR1 as LNHNV and CDR2 as YYDKDF (reference sequence). The CDR3 is 14 residues long. Trimming took 8 bases from V and 2 from J, leaving 14 bases between them. For the CDR3, the DNA is TGTGCCACCGAACCGGGAACCAACACAGATACGCAGTATTTT. Translated: CATEPGTNTDTQYF.

The chain recombines TRBV19 with TRBJ2-7, with D possibly being TRBD1 or TRBD2 (5 bases each). This CDR3 is 13 amino acids long. Germline lookup yields CDR1 LNHDA and CDR2 SQIVND (reference sequence). V was shortened by 3 bases and J by 3 bases, with 9 bases between the two germline ends. The CDR3: CASSIWDGYEQYF. The CDR3 DNA sequence: TGTGCCAGTAGTATTTGGGACGGCTACGAGCAGTACTTC.

This clonotype was recorded a few times. V and J are TRBV27 and TRBJ2-7; 11 nucleotides line up with TRBD2. Germline loops: CDR1 MNHEY, CDR2 SMNVEV (reference sequence). The CDR3 loop spans 15 amino acids. V trimming: 4 bases; J trimming: 9 bases; junction bases outside the gene matches: 11. The CDR3 spells CASSSLGTSGNVQYF. The DNA for the CDR3 is TGTGCCAGCAGTTCCCTCGGGACTAGCGGTAACGTGCAGTACTTC.

In this sample, this clonotype turned up many times. The V gene is TRBV9, the J gene TRBJ2-7; the D gene is possibly TRBD2 (6 bases). The CDR3 sequence is 16 residues long. V lost 3 bases and J 4 bases, leaving 20 bases between the germline ends. CDR1 SGDLS and CDR2 YYNGEE come from the germline V gene. The DNA of the CDR3 is TGTGCCAGCAGCGAAAGAGGCACTAGCTTATGGTACGAGCAGTACTTC. Residues: CASSERGTSLWYEQYF.

The rearrangement uses TRBV5-1 and TRBJ2-3, with a tentative D call TRBD2 (5 bases). V lost 4 bases and J lost 4, with 13 bases in between. Germline CDR1 is SGHRS and CDR2 is YFSETQ. The CDR3 length is 14 residues. This CDR3 is CASSRSSYADTQYF. The CDR3 nucleotides are TGCGCCAGCAGCCGATCTAGCTACGCAGATACGCAGTATTTT.

The gene calls are TRBV12-3 or TRBV12-4 and TRBJ2-5, with 7 bases lining up with TRBD2. Trimming took 6 bases from V and 5 from J; bases not matched to a gene: 6. The CDR3 is 13 amino acids. For the CDR3, the DNA is TGTGCCAGCAGGCCCGCGGGAGCGGAGACCCAGTACTTC. It codes for CASRPAGAETQYF.

The table lists this clonotype with a few counts. Possible read error: a much larger clone is one base away. This rearrangement joins TRBV5-1 to TRBJ2-7; TRBD1 matches at 10 bases. Germline loops: CDR1 SGHRS, CDR2 YFSETQ. Trimming removed 2 bases from V and 2 bases from J; junction bases left unmatched: 4. The CDR3 runs 15 residues. DNA of the CDR3: TGCGCCAGCAGCTTCCGGGACAGGGGTACCTACGAGCAGTACTTC. It specifies CASSFRDRGTYEQYF.

A few counts support this clonotype. This chain joins TRBV7-2 and TRBJ2-7, with 9 bases matching TRBD2. CDR3 size: 15 residues. V lost 5 bases, J lost 0 bases, and 5 bases stayed unmatched. In germline, CDR1 is SGHTA, CDR2 FQGNSA. The CDR3 DNA is TGTGCCAGCAGCACCTGGACTAGCGCCTCCTACGAGCAGTACTTC. Residues: CASSTWTSASYEQYF.

The V and J genes are TRBV5-6 and TRBJ2-1; D unresolved. Germline-derived CDR1 and CDR2 are SGHDT and YYEEEE. The CDR3 spans 19 residues. Trimming cost V 0 bases and J 10 bases, with 29 bases left between them. The CDR3 DNA follows: TGTGCCAGCAGCTTGGAGATATCGCCTTATCGAGTAAGGATGGACGAGCAGTTCTTC. It yields the protein CASSLEISPYRVRMDEQFF.

The chain links TRBV12-3 or TRBV12-4 to TRBJ2-5; D is undetermined. The CDR3 has 13 amino acids. V shed 6 bases and J shed 3 bases, with 11 bases lying between them. The CDR3 sequence: CASRPQREETQYF. In DNA form, the CDR3 reads TGTGCCAGCAGGCCACAGCGAGAAGAGACCCAGTACTTC.

In its sample, this clonotype was seen many times. The chain is built from TRBV6-4 and TRBJ2-6; unclear D gene. Looked up from germline, CDR1 is MRHNA and CDR2 is SNTAGT. The CDR3 spans 15 residues. V was pared by 4 bases and J by 0 bases, with 7 bases between. CDR3: CASSALFSGANVLTF. The CDR3 DNA reads TGTGCCAGCAGTGCCTTATTCTCTGGGGCCAACGTCCTGACTTTC.

A few counts support this clonotype. The chain couples TRBV4-1 to TRBJ1-3; D gene unclear. The germline V gene encodes CDR1 MGHRA and CDR2 YSYEKL. CDR3 size: 16 residues. Trimming stripped 3 bases from V and 0 bases from J, with 12 bases between. The CDR3 loop is CASSQISRSSGNTIYF. The CDR3 DNA is TGCGCCAGCAGCCAGATTTCCCGGAGCTCTGGAAACACCATATATTTT.

The CDR3 protein is CSASSGTQGSYEQYF. In nucleotides, the CDR3 is TGCAGTGCGTCCTCCGGGACCCAGGGGTCTTACGAGCAGTACTTC. The V call is TRBV20-1, the J call TRBJ2-7, with a possible D match to TRBD1 (6 bases). The V and J ends lost 6 bases and 4 bases respectively, with 22 bases between them. This CDR3 is built from 15 residues. Germline lookup yields CDR1 DFQATT and CDR2 SNEGSKA (reference sequence).

This clonotype was seen only a few times. The chain couples TRBV19 to TRBJ1-3; D unresolved. V was cut by 4 bases and J by 1 base, with 11 bases left in between. The CDR3 consists of 15 residues. CDR1 is LNHDA, CDR2 SQIVND, per germline (reference sequence). The CDR3 reads CASSTRRGSGNTIYF. The DNA for the CDR3 is TGTGCCAGTAGTACCAGGCGCGGGTCTGGAAACACCATATATTTT.

The rearrangement uses TRBV2 and TRBJ1-4, with D possibly being TRBD1 (6 bases). V lost 6 bases to trimming and J lost 2 bases, with 10 bases between them. The CDR3 length is 14 residues. From germline, CDR1 is SNHLY and CDR2 FYNNEI. CDR3 sequence: CASSGTTTNEKLFF. CDR3 in DNA: TGTGCCAGCAGCGGGACAACCACTAATGAAAAACTGTTTTTT. Drawing the rest from reference TRBV2 and TRBJ1-4, the complete variable domain is EPEVTQTPSHQVTQMGQEVILRCVPISNHLYFYWYRQILGQKVEFLVSFYNNEISEKSEIFDDQFSVERPDGSNFTLKIRSTKLEDSAMYFCASSGTTTNEKLFFGSGTQLSVL.

This clonotype was seen many times. This chain uses TRBV10-2 with TRBJ2-1, with 10 bases lining up with TRBD2. Unmatched junction bases numbered 2, after V lost 3 bases and J lost 3 bases. Germline values: CDR1 WSHSY, CDR2 SAAADI. The CDR3 has 15 residues. The DNA for the CDR3 is TGCGCCAGCAGTGATCTAGCGGGAGTCTACAATGAGCAGTTCTTC. This sequence encodes CASSDLAGVYNEQFF.

V gene TRBV11-1 combines with J gene TRBJ1-2; D possibly corresponds to TRBD1 (6 bases). Trimming shortened V by 8 bases and J by 2 bases, and 18 bases separated the two germline ends. CDR3 length: 15 residues. In germline, CDR1 is SGHAT, CDR2 FQDESV (reference sequence). CDR3 residues: CASHWGMDSNYGYTF. The CDR3 DNA reads TGTGCCAGCCACTGGGGCATGGACAGCAACTATGGCTACACCTTC.

The chain carries TRBV27 and TRBJ2-3; the D call may be TRBD1 or TRBD2 (6 bases each). The germline gives CDR1 MNHEY, CDR2 SMNVEV (reference sequence). The length of the CDR3 is 16 residues. Trimming pared 0 bases from V and 5 bases from J, leaving 15 bases between. CDR3 nucleotide sequence: TGTGCCAGCAGTTTATCCCCGGGGGCGCGTGTAGATACGCAGTATTTT. This codes for CASSLSPGARVDTQYF.